One and the same sample provided the 8 T cell receptor beta chains below, sequenced in a study of control samples from healthy donors and cancer patients. Clones were sequenced by immunoSEQ multiplex PCR, and TCRdb holds only the in-frame ones, with some missing. The table records 25,000 or so clones, 65% to 90% of them present only once. Source material: PBMCs. All receptors derive from a woman aged 60-75 years with head and neck cancer.

The CDR3 region has the DNA TGTGCCAGCAGTTTATACAGGGGGGGCCCTGAAGCTTTCTTT. Translated, it gives CASSLYRGGPEAFF. The rearrangement links TRBV27 to TRBJ1-1, with TRBD1 matching 8 bases. CDR1 is MNHEY and CDR2 is SMNVEV in the germline V gene (reference sequence). After removal of 1 base from V and 6 bases from J, the junction contained 4 bases not matched to a gene. The CDR3 has 14 residues.

The chain joins TRBV19 to TRBJ1-1; D may be TRBD1 (5 bases). CDR1 LNHDA and CDR2 SQIVND come from the germline V gene (reference sequence). V lost 3 bases and J 3 bases, leaving 5 bases between the germline ends. CDR3 length: 12 amino acids. The CDR3 region has the DNA TGTGCCAGTAGTATGGGGGACACTGAAGCTTTCTTT. Amino acid sequence: CASSMGDTEAFF.

The chain couples TRBV7-6 to TRBJ1-4, with D hard to call. The CDR3 runs 15 residues. From germline, CDR1 is SGHVS and CDR2 FNYEAQ. Trimming removed 0 bases from V and 1 base from J, with 6 bases in between. Here the CDR3 reads CASSLAGITNEKLFF. The CDR3 bases are TGTGCCAGCAGCTTAGCGGGGATAACTAATGAAAAACTGTTTTTT.

The chain recombines TRBV27 with TRBJ2-7; D not resolved. CDR1 and CDR2 (germline): MNHEY, SMNVEV (reference sequence). CDR3 size: 13 residues. Trimming left V 4 bases short and J 1 base short, with 8 bases between. In DNA, the CDR3 is TGTGCCAGCAGTTCCGGGTTTTCCTACGAGCAGTACTTC. This codes for CASSSGFSYEQYF.

This clone was detected only once. The rearrangement links TRBV5-1 to TRBJ2-4; D is ambiguous. The ends were cut back, 0 bases at V and 2 bases at J, with 6 bases in the middle. The CDR3 has 14 residues. Germline CDR1 SGHRS, CDR2 YFSETQ. The CDR3 region has the DNA TGCGCCAGCAGCTTGGAACAGACCAAAAACATTCAGTACTTC. Translated: CASSLEQTKNIQYF.

This clone was observed once. The rearrangement uses TRBV19 and TRBJ2-4, with a weak D call TRBD2 (6 bases). The V end lost 7 bases, the J end lost 4 bases, and 20 bases lay between the germline ends. CDR3 size: 16 residues. The germline V gene has CDR1 LNHDA and CDR2 SQIVND (reference sequence). The CDR3 sequence: CASTSTISGTKNIQYF. As DNA, the CDR3 is TGTGCCAGTACTTCGACTATAAGTGGGACTAAAAACATTCAGTACTTC.

V gene TRBV2 combines with J gene TRBJ2-4, with D maybe TRBD2 (6 bases). Between the trimmed V and J ends, which lost 7 bases and 1 base, there was a span of 11 bases. The CDR3 loop spans 14 amino acids. The germline V gene has CDR1 SNHLY and CDR2 FYNNEI. This CDR3 is CASTEGLAKNIQYF. CDR3 bases: TGTGCCAGCACCGAGGGACTGGCCAAAAACATTCAGTACTTC. Full variable domain (missing parts from reference TRBV2 and TRBJ2-4): EPEVTQTPSHQVTQMGQEVILRCVPISNHLYFYWYRQILGQKVEFLVSFYNNEISEKSEIFDDQFSVERPDGSNFTLKIRSTKLEDSAMYFCASTEGLAKNIQYFGAGTRLSVL.

V and J are TRBV6-5 and TRBJ2-7; D perhaps matches TRBD2 (5 bases). V was shortened by 2 bases and J by 2 bases, with 13 bases between the two germline ends. CDR1 is MNHEY, CDR2 SVGAGI, per germline. The CDR3 has 15 amino acids. The CDR3 DNA reads TGTGCCAGCAGTTACAAGGGCGGGCTCGCCTACGAGCAGTACTTC. Translated, it gives CASSYKGGLAYEQYF.